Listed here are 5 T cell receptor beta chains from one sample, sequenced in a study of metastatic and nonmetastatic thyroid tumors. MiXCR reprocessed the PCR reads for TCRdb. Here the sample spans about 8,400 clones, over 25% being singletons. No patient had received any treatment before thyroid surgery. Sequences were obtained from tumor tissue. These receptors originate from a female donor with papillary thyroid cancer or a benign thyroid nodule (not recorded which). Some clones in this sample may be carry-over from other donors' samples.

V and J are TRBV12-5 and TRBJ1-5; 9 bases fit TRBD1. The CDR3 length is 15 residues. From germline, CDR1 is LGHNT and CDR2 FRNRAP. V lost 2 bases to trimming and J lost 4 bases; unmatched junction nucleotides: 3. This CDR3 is CASGLRGQGNQPQHF. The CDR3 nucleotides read TGTGCTAGTGGTTTGCGGGGACAGGGTAATCAGCCCCAGCATTTT.

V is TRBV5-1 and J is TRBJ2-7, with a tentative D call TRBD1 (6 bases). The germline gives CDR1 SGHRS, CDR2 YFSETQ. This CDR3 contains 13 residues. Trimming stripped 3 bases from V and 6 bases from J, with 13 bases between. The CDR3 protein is CASSSTGSREQYF. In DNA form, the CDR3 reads TGCGCCAGCAGCTCGACAGGTTCTCGCGAGCAGTACTTC.

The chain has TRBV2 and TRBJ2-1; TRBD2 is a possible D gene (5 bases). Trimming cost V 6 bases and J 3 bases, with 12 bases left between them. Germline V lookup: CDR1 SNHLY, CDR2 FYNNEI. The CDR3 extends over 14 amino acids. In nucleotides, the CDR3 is TGTGCCAGCAGACTAGAACTGCTCTACAATGAGCAGTTCTTC. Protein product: CASRLELLYNEQFF.

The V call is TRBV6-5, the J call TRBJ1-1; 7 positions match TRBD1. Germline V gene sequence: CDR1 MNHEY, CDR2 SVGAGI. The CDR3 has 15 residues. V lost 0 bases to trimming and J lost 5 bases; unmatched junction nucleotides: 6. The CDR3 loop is CASSYSTGTLTEAFF. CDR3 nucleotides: TGTGCCAGCAGTTACTCGACAGGGACATTAACTGAAGCTTTCTTT.

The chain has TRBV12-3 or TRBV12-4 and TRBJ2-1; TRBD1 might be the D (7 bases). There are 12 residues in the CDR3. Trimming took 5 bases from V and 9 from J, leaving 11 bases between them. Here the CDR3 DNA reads TGTGCCAGCAGTCCAGGGGGGTCTGAGCAGTTCTTC. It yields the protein CASSPGGSEQFF.